A single sample is the source of the 11 T cell receptor beta chains below, sequenced in a study of immune evolution from preneoplasia to lung adenocarcinoma (dated by TCRdb to the early 2020s). The library was produced with the immunoSEQ multiplex PCR assay. What TCRdb holds here is the immuneACCESS table cut down to in-frame rearrangements. Part of the clones is not present; checked against another copy, under half of the missing clones reflect an unresolved V gene, and the others are unexplained. This sample comprises about 7,900 clones, roughly four fifths of them detected only once. The top ten clonotypes cover under 3.5% of the sample. The specimen was FFPE minimally invasive lung adenocarcinoma tissue. The sample's cell subset or site, from its label and the paper: micro-invasive lung adenocarcinoma (MIA). The receptors were sampled from a person aged 65-85 years with lung adenocarcinoma.

V gene TRBV28 combines with J gene TRBJ2-2; the D gene is possibly TRBD2 (5 bases). Germline V gene sequence: CDR1 MDHEN, CDR2 SYDVKM. The length of the CDR3 is 16 residues. Trimming shortened V by 4 bases and J by 3 bases, and 15 bases separated the two germline ends. CDR3 loop: CASSSSTGWDTGELFF. CDR3 nucleotides: TGTGCCAGCAGTTCGTCGACGGGGTGGGACACCGGGGAGCTGTTTTTT.

V gene TRBV5-1 combines with J gene TRBJ1-3; 7 nucleotides agree with TRBD1. The CDR3 is 15 residues long. The trim removed 5 bases at V and 6 bases at J, leaving 11 bases unmatched. Germline lookup yields CDR1 SGHRS and CDR2 YFSETQ. CDR3 bases: TGCGCCAGCAGTTCAGAGGGGGCTTTGGAAAACACCATATATTTT. Encoded protein: CASSSEGALENTIYF.

The genes are TRBV9 and TRBJ2-5; perhaps D is TRBD1 or TRBD2 (6 bases each). CDR3 length: 15 residues. Trimming removed 3 bases from V and 5 bases from J, with 17 bases in between. Germline V gene sequence: CDR1 SGDLS, CDR2 YYNGEE. The CDR3: CASSAESGAWETQYF. CDR3 DNA sequence: TGTGCCAGCAGCGCGGAATCGGGGGCCTGGGAGACCCAGTACTTC.

The chain has TRBV11-2 and TRBJ2-1; D may be TRBD1 or TRBD2 (5 bases each). The germline gives CDR1 SGHAT, CDR2 FQNNGV. This CDR3 contains 14 residues. Trimming took 7 bases from V and 4 from J, leaving 14 bases between them. Here the CDR3 DNA reads TGTGCCAGCACTCCCGAGGGGACGTACAATGAGCAGTTCTTC. This gives the protein CASTPEGTYNEQFF.

This clone was observed once. This chain uses TRBV18 with TRBJ1-2; 11 nucleotides agree with TRBD1. Germline V lookup: CDR1 KGHSH, CDR2 LQKENI. J lost 5 bases, V lost 6 bases, and 5 bases had no gene match. The CDR3 length is 14 residues. The DNA for the CDR3 is TGTGCCAGCTCCCTGGGACAGGGGGTGTATGGCTACACCTTC. Translation: CASSLGQGVYGYTF.

This clone was detected only a few times. The gene calls are TRBV7-2 and TRBJ1-1, with TRBD1 identical over 7 bases. CDR1 and CDR2 from the germline V gene are SGHTA and FQGNSA. J lost 7 bases, V lost 1 base, and 6 bases had no gene match. CDR3 length equals 14 residues. In nucleotides, the CDR3 is TGTGCCAGCAGCTTAGAGGGGGACAGCGGTGAAGCTTTCTTT. As protein: CASSLEGDSGEAFF. Filled out from reference TRBV7-2 and TRBJ1-1, the complete variable domain reads GAGVSQSPSNKVTEKGKDVELRCDPISGHTALYWYRQSLGQGLEFLIYFQGNSAPDKSGLPSDRFSAERTGGSVSTLTIQRTQQEDSAVYLCASSLEGDSGEAFFGQGTRLTVV.

This chain uses TRBV28 with TRBJ1-1; maybe TRBD1 (5 bases). In germline, CDR1 is MDHEN, CDR2 SYDVKM. CDR3 length: 14 residues. Trimming pared 8 bases from V and 5 bases from J, leaving 18 bases between. The CDR3 sequence is CASGTGRSWTEAFF. The DNA for the CDR3 is TGTGCCAGCGGGACGGGCCGGAGTTGGACTGAAGCTTTCTTT.

V gene TRBV5-1 combines with J gene TRBJ2-7; perhaps TRBD1 as D (5 bases). V lost 0 bases, J lost 3 bases, and 10 bases lay in between. The CDR3 length is 14 residues. Germline V CDR1 and CDR2: SGHRS, YFSETQ. The CDR3 sequence: CASSLEGRGYEQYF. CDR3 bases: TGCGCCAGCAGCTTGGAAGGAAGGGGCTACGAGCAGTACTTC.

The table lists this clone with a few counts. The rearrangement uses TRBV4-2 and TRBJ2-6; D perhaps matches TRBD2 (6 bases). Germline V lookup: CDR1 LGHNA, CDR2 YNFKEQ. V gave up 0 bases and J gave up 4 bases, with 16 bases separating them. The CDR3 is 18 residues long. This CDR3 is CASSQDQFRESGANVLTF. In nucleotides, the CDR3 is TGTGCCAGCAGCCAAGATCAATTTCGGGAGTCAGGGGCCAACGTCCTGACTTTC.

The rearrangement joins TRBV7-3 to TRBJ2-7, with 8 bases matching TRBD2. Germline V gives CDR1 SGHTA, CDR2 FQGTGA. There are 15 residues in the CDR3. The V segment lost 3 bases and the J segment 6 bases; nucleotides outside the gene matches: 10. DNA of the CDR3: TGTGCCAGCAGCTTGACCGGGACTAGGGGCGGCGAGCAGTACTTC. This codes for CASSLTGTRGGEQYF.

This clone was observed a handful of times. J is TRBJ2-7 and V is TRBV6-5, with 8 bases lining up with TRBD1. V lost 6 bases, J lost 3 bases, and 7 bases stayed unmatched. Germline V gives CDR1 MNHEY, CDR2 SVGAGI. The CDR3 spans 14 residues. CDR3 DNA: TGTGCCAGCAGCCAGAGACAGGGGTTCTACGAGCAGTACTTC. This sequence encodes CASSQRQGFYEQYF.